These T cell receptor beta chains were read from a single sample in a study of OX40 agonist ivuxolimab in advanced cancers. The repertoire was sequenced with immunoSEQ multiplex PCR; TCRdb's copy has only in-frame clones and lacks some. Counted here are approximately 65,000 clones, around 87% occurring once; the ten biggest clones make up approximately 0.37%. Sequenced material: CD4+ or CD8+ T cells sorted from blood, taken in a trial of the OX40 agonist ivuxolimab. These receptors came from an adult with an advanced solid tumor such as melanoma, head and neck, liver or kidney cancer. Each CDR3 is given with its conserved first and last residue. The D gene is left open where the match is weak. For some rows the clone size is stated as once, few or many, or as a class when expanded; others skip it.

v_gene	abundance	d_gene	j_gene	CDR3aa	CDR3nt
TRBV5-4	-	TRBD1	TRBJ1-3	CASSPDRASGNTIYF	TGTGCCAGCAGCCCTGACAGGGCGTCTGGAAACACCATATATTTT
TRBV5-6	few	-	TRBJ1-6	CASSLDPNSPLHF	TGTGCCAGCAGCTTGGATCCTAATTCACCCCTCCACTTT
TRBV16	-	-	TRBJ2-2	CASSQHQTGELFF	TGTGCCAGCAGCCAACATCAAACCGGGGAGCTGTTTTTT
TRBV7-2	few	TRBD1	TRBJ2-7	CASSSPLQGARAYEQYF	TGTGCCAGCAGCTCCCCCTTACAGGGGGCGAGGGCCTACGAGCAGTACTTC
TRBV27	-	TRBD2	TRBJ2-1	CASSLFQRGVSLNEQFF	TGTGCCAGCAGTTTATTCCAGCGGGGGGTCTCGCTCAATGAGCAGTTCTTC
TRBV7-9	-	-	TRBJ2-3	CASSHAQGPSSTDTQYF	TGTGCCAGCAGCCACGCTCAGGGACCATCTAGCACAGATACGCAGTATTTT
TRBV6-6	few	-	TRBJ2-2	CAARTAGDTGELFF	TGTGCCGCCCGCACGGCAGGGGACACCGGGGAGCTGTTTTTT
TRBV7-9	-	TRBD1	TRBJ1-2	CASSSPGETGDNGYTF	TGTGCCAGCAGCTCCCCGGGCGAAACAGGGGATAATGGCTACACCTTC
TRBV15	-	-	TRBJ2-7	CATGVSYEQYF	TGTGCCACCGGGGTGTCCTACGAGCAGTACTTC
TRBV30	-	-	TRBJ2-5	CAWNPGLQSLETQYF	TGTGCCTGGAACCCGGGACTCCAATCGTTGGAGACCCAGTACTTC
TRBV11-2	-	TRBD2	TRBJ2-5	CASSPLARRLAGQETQYF	TGTGCCAGCAGCCCCCTAGCGAGAAGACTAGCGGGGCAAGAGACCCAGTACTTC
TRBV10-3	-	-	TRBJ1-5	CAISDGPTSNQPQHF	TGTGCCATCAGTGACGGACCGACTAGCAATCAGCCCCAGCATTTT
TRBV30	-	TRBD1	TRBJ2-7	CAWSVRDRGEQYF	TGTGCCTGGAGTGTAAGGGACAGGGGCGAGCAGTACTTC
TRBV10-3	-	TRBD1	TRBJ1-2	CAIRSGQGGYGYTF	TGTGCCATCAGGTCAGGACAGGGAGGCTATGGCTACACCTTC
TRBV27	-	-	TRBJ2-2	CASKNTRTNTGELFF	TGTGCCAGCAAAAACACGCGGACGAACACCGGGGAGCTGTTTTTT
TRBV6-1	-	-	TRBJ2-7	CASSDLQGFSYEQYF	TGTGCCAGCAGTGATTTACAGGGCTTCTCCTACGAGCAGTACTTC